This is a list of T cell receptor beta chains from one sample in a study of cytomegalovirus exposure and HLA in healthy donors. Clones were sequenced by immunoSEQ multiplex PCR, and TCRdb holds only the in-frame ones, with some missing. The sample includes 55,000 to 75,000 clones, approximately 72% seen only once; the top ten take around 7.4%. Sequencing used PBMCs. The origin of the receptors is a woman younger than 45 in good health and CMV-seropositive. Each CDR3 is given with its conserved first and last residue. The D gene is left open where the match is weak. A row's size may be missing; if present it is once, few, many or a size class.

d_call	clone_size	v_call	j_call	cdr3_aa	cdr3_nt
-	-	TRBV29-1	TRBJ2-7	CSVPLGGRGDEQYF	TGCAGCGTCCCCCTGGGGGGAAGAGGCGACGAGCAGTACTTC
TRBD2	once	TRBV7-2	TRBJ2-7	CASSPLGEGNDEQYF	TGTGCCAGCAGCCCATTGGGGGAGGGTAATGACGAGCAGTACTTC
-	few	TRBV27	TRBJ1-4	CASSLRQWNEKLFF	TGTGCCAGCAGTTTACGACAGTGGAATGAAAAACTGTTTTTT
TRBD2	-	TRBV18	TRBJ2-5	CASSPLTSGQETQYF	TGTGCCAGCTCACCACTGACTAGCGGACAAGAGACCCAGTACTTC
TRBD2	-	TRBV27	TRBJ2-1	CASTYDPSGSYNEQFF	TGTGCCAGCACCTACGACCCTAGCGGGAGCTACAATGAGCAGTTCTTC
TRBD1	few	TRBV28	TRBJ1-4	CARENPGPRGNEKLFF	TGTGCCAGAGAAAACCCGGGACCCAGGGGGAATGAAAAACTGTTTTTT
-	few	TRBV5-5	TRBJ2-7	CASSFPPFYEQYF	TGTGCCAGCAGCTTTCCCCCATTTTACGAGCAGTACTTC
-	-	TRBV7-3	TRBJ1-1	CASSFAQRIGGTEAFF	TGTGCCAGCAGCTTTGCACAGCGCATCGGGGGCACTGAAGCTTTCTTT
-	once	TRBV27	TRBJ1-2	CASSPHSVIYGYTF	TGTGCCAGCAGCCCCCATAGCGTCATCTATGGCTACACCTTC
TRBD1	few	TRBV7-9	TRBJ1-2	CASSPQGHYGYTF	TGTGCCAGCAGCCCACAGGGGCACTATGGCTACACCTTC
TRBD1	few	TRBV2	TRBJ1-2	CASGRGALDGYTF	TGTGCCAGCGGCAGGGGGGCGCTGGACGGCTACACCTTC
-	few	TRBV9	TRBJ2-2	CASGEGAANTGELFF	TGTGCCAGCGGCGAGGGAGCGGCAAACACCGGGGAGCTGTTTTTT
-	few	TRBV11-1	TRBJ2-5	CASSLERPPLETQYF	TGTGCCAGCAGCTTAGAGCGACCGCCCTTAGAGACCCAGTACTTC
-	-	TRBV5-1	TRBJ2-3	CASSLDSLQTDTQYF	TGCGCCAGCAGCTTGGACAGTCTACAAACAGATACGCAGTATTTT
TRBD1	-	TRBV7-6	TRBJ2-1	CASSPLDRGHNEQFF	TGTGCCAGCAGCCCCTTGGACAGGGGACACAATGAGCAGTTCTTC
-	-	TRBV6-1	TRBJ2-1	CASSLVGEEEQFF	TGTGCCAGCAGTTTGGTGGGAGAGGAAGAGCAGTTCTTC
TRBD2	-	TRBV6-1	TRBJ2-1	CASSTLAGGHNEQFF	TGTGCCAGCAGTACCCTAGCGGGAGGCCACAATGAGCAGTTCTTC
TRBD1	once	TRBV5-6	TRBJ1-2	CASSLDRGNYGYTF	TGTGCCAGCAGCTTGGACAGGGGAAACTATGGCTACACCTTC
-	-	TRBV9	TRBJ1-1	CASSVGRGKREAFF	TGTGCCAGCAGCGTCGGGAGGGGAAAGCGTGAAGCTTTCTTT
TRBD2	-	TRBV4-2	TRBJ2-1	CASSPMKGRGSSYNEQFF	TGTGCCAGCAGCCCTATGAAGGGCCGCGGGAGCTCCTACAATGAGCAGTTCTTC
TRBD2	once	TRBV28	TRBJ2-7	CASSSVGLALIF	TGTGCCAGCAGTTCAGTAGGACTAGCGCTGATCTTC
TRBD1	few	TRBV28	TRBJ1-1	CASSFFGQGALATEAFF	TGTGCCAGCAGTTTTTTCGGACAGGGGGCGCTTGCCACTGAAGCTTTCTTT
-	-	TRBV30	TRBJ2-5	CAWSEREETQYF	TGTGCCTGGAGTGAACGAGAAGAGACCCAGTACTTC
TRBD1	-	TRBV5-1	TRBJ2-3	CASSLRDRGIRADTQYF	TGCGCCAGCAGCTTAAGGGACAGGGGGATTAGGGCAGATACGCAGTATTTT
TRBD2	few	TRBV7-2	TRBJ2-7	CASSPAASGSYEQYF	TGTGCCAGCAGCCCGGCGGCTAGCGGGTCCTACGAGCAGTACTTC
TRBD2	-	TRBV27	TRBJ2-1	CASSSRDGRTSGRRSEQFF	TGTGCCAGCAGCTCCCGGGACGGACGGACTAGCGGGAGAAGGAGTGAGCAGTTCTTC
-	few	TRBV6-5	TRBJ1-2	CASWGTPNYGYTF	TGTGCCAGCTGGGGGACTCCTAACTATGGCTACACCTTC
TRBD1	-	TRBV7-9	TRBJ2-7	CASSSLLPGQGFHEQYF	TGTGCCAGCAGCTCACTCCTCCCGGGACAGGGTTTCCACGAGCAGTACTTC
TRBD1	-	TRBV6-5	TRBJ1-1	CASSRQGSTEAFF	TGTGCCAGCAGCCGACAGGGAAGCACTGAAGCTTTCTTT
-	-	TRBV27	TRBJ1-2	CASSYGGTNYGYTF	TGTGCCAGCAGTTACGGGGGGACTAACTATGGCTACACCTTC
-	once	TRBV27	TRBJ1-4	CASSQQGQLMRKLFF	TGTGCCAGCAGTCAGCAGGGGCAATTAATGAGGAAACTGTTTTTT
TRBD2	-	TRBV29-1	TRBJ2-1	CSVRLAGEHEQFF	TGCAGCGTGAGACTAGCGGGAGAGCATGAGCAGTTCTTC
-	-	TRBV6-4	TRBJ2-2	CASRTSFSTGELFF	TGTGCCAGCAGAACTAGTTTTTCTACCGGGGAGCTGTTTTTT
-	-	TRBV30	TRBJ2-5	CAWSVVMGFQETQYF	TGTGCCTGGAGTGTAGTCATGGGCTTCCAAGAGACCCAGTACTTC
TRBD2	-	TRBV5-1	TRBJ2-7	CASSGSGRAYYEQYF	TGCGCCAGCAGCGGAAGCGGGAGGGCATACTACGAGCAGTACTTC
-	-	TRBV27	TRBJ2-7	CASSFRRAVSYEQYF	TGTGCCAGCAGTTTCCGCAGGGCAGTCTCCTACGAGCAGTACTTC
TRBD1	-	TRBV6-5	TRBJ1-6	CASSYRDRGSPLHF	TGTGCCAGCAGTTACCGGGACAGAGGGTCACCCCTCCACTTT
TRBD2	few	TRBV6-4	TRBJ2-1	CASSLSGNEQFF	TGTGCCAGCAGTTTAAGCGGGAACGAGCAGTTCTTC
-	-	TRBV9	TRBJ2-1	CASSVRGRVTGVTVDEQFF	TGTGCCAGCAGCGTTCGTGGGAGGGTGACAGGCGTAACTGTGGATGAGCAGTTCTTC
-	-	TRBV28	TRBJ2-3	CASTQNADTQYF	TGTGCCAGCACCCAGAATGCAGATACGCAGTATTTT
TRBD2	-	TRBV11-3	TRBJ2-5	CASSLGSGEQETQYF	TGTGCCAGCAGCTTAGGTAGCGGGGAACAAGAGACCCAGTACTTC
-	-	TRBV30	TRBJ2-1	CAWSKSAGEQFF	TGTGCCTGGAGTAAATCGGCGGGTGAGCAGTTCTTC
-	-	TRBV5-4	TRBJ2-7	CASSLGASSFEQYF	TGTGCCAGCAGCTTGGGGGCCTCCAGCTTCGAGCAGTACTTC
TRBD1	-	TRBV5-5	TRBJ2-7	CASSPRTGGYSEQYF	TGTGCCAGCAGCCCTCGGACAGGGGGCTATAGCGAGCAGTACTTC
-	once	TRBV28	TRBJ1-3	CASSLFLGSAANTIYF	TGTGCCAGCAGTTTATTTCTTGGGAGTGCCGCCAACACCATATATTTT
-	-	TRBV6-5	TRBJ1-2	CASSLLAGAYGYTF	TGTGCCAGCAGCTTACTCGCAGGGGCCTATGGCTACACCTTC
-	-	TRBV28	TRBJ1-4	CASSSPGAGEKLFF	TGTGCCAGCAGCTCCCCAGGGGCAGGAGAAAAACTGTTTTTT
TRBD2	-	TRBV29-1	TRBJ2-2	CSVELAGVGELFF	TGCAGCGTTGAACTAGCGGGAGTCGGGGAGCTGTTTTTT
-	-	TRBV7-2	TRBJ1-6	CASSLGGANSPLHF	TGTGCCAGCAGCTTAGGCGGGGCGAATTCACCCCTCCACTTT